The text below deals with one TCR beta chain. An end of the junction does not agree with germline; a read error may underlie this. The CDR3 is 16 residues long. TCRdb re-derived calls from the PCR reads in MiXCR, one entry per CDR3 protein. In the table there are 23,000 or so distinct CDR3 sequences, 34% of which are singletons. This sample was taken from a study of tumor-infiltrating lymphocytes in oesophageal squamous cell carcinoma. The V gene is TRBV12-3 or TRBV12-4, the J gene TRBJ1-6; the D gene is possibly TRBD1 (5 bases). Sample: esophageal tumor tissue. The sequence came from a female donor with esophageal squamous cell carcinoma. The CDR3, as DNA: TGTGCCAGCAGTTCTAGCCCGGGACTAGCGGGAGGAATACAGTACTTT. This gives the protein CASSSSPGLAGGIQYF.